This entry lists 5 T cell receptor beta chains sequenced from one sample in a study of T cell changes during pregnancy in multiple sclerosis. Here immunoSEQ multiplex PCR was the method, and the copy in TCRdb shows in-frame clones only, minus some. In the table there are under 95,000 clones, 80% to 95% of which are singletons. Sequenced material: CD4+ T cells from peripheral blood mononuclear cells, taken before pregnancy. These receptors all come from a female donor with multiple sclerosis, enrolled in a pregnancy study.

This clone turned up a few times. This chain links TRBV27 with TRBJ1-1; possible D gene TRBD1, 6 bases. Between the trimmed V and J ends, which lost 0 bases and 3 bases, there was a span of 17 bases. CDR3 size: 17 residues. Germline V lookup: CDR1 MNHEY, CDR2 SMNVEV (reference sequence). The DNA for the CDR3 is TGTGCCAGCAGTTTATCGATCCAGGGAAGGGGGTACACTGAAGCTTTCTTT. As protein: CASSLSIQGRGYTEAFF.

The chain is built from TRBV5-1 and TRBJ2-5; 7 positions match TRBD1. Looked up from germline, CDR1 is SGHRS and CDR2 is YFSETQ. V lost 4 bases to trimming and J lost 1 base; unmatched junction nucleotides: 4. The length of the CDR3 is 14 residues. The CDR3: CASSPGTAQETQYF. The CDR3 coding sequence is TGCGCCAGCAGCCCCGGGACAGCCCAAGAGACCCAGTACTTC.

The chain joins TRBV5-1 to TRBJ1-4; 8 bases map to TRBD1. The length of the CDR3 is 14 residues. CDR1 is SGHRS and CDR2 is YFSETQ in the germline V gene. The V segment lost 0 bases and the J segment 8 bases; nucleotides outside the gene matches: 3. CDR3 region: CASSLGTGREKLFF. The DNA of the CDR3 is TGCGCCAGCAGCTTGGGGACAGGGAGGGAAAAACTGTTTTTT.

The gene calls are TRBV25-1 and TRBJ2-7; maybe TRBD1 (5 bases). V dropped 2 bases and J dropped 3 bases, with 8 bases sitting between them. Per the germline V gene, CDR1 is MGHDK and CDR2 is SYGVNS. The CDR3 sequence is 13 residues long. CDR3 in amino acids: CASSEGRGYEQYF. In DNA form, the CDR3 reads TGTGCCAGCAGTGAAGGAAGGGGCTACGAGCAGTACTTC.

The V and J genes are TRBV27 and TRBJ2-7, with 10 positions matching TRBD2. The germline V gene has CDR1 MNHEY and CDR2 SMNVEV (reference sequence). This CDR3 contains 15 residues. With 2 bases clipped from V and 7 bases from J, the junction kept 8 bases outside the gene matches. The CDR3 sequence: CASSLKSSGRKEQYF. The CDR3 bases are TGTGCCAGCAGTTTAAAGTCTAGCGGGAGAAAAGAGCAGTACTTC.